This T cell receptor beta chain was identified during a study of Tregs in tolerant kidney transplant recipients. Study observations and caveats: Few patients were studied, so findings need validation in larger groups. Some patients' samples used different primers over time, so nucleotide sequences weren't comparable.

Sequencing was performed with immunoSEQ multiplex PCR; in TCRdb, only in-frame clones are kept and a portion is missing. The table has about 50,000 clones, roughly 87% seen once. A note on this clone: Its cognate antigen is unknown.

Mixed chimerism was transient after nonmyeloablative marrow transplants from related graft donors. Trimming left V 0 bases short and J 0 bases short, with 5 bases between. There are 14 residues in the CDR3. Germline V CDR1 and CDR2: MNHEY, SMNVEV (reference sequence). This rearrangement joins TRBV27 to TRBJ1-1; D ambiguous. The specimen was CD8+ T cells from blood (PBMCs), collected 12 months after the transplant. The source is a human patient who received a combined kidney and bone marrow transplant. Some T cells may be supplied by the graft donor. CDR3 sequence: CASSLSGVNTEAFF. The DNA for the CDR3 is TGTGCCAGCAGTTTATCCGGGGTGAACACTGAAGCTTTCTTT.